Below are 10 T cell receptor beta chains sequenced from a single sample in a study of T cells in Graves' hyperthyroidism and ophthalmopathy. RNA transcripts gave rise to amplified TCR beta CDR3 regions. TCR CDR3 regions were first amplified by RT-PCR with HTBI primers. MiXCR, applied by TCRdb to the multiplex PCR reads, yields one record per CDR3 protein. Here the sample spans about 590,000 distinct CDR3 sequences, 15% to 18% being singletons. What was sequenced was blood. The receptors derive from a woman in her 30s with Graves' hyperthyroidism.

In its sample, this clonotype was seen many times. V and J are TRBV30 and TRBJ2-1; 9 nucleotides match TRBD2. With 4 bases clipped from V and 5 bases from J, the junction kept 12 bases outside the gene matches. CDR1 and CDR2 (germline): GTSNPN, SVGIG (reference sequence). This CDR3 is 16 amino acids long. This chain's CDR3 is CAWTLAGRLGNNEQFF. The DNA of the CDR3 is TGTGCCTGGACACTAGCGGGCCGGCTCGGAAACAATGAGCAGTTCTTC.

J is TRBJ2-1 and V is TRBV9, with 10 bases that match TRBD2. V was pared by 0 bases and J by 6 bases, with 3 bases of the junction left unmatched. Germline values: CDR1 SGDLS, CDR2 YYNGEE. CDR3 length equals 15 residues. CDR3 region: CASSVGSSGGNEQFF. CDR3 coding DNA: TGTGCCAGCAGCGTAGGGTCTAGCGGGGGCAATGAGCAGTTCTTC.

This clonotype was detected many times. The chain carries TRBV6-1 and TRBJ2-7; TRBD2 aligns across 9 bases. V gave up 2 bases and J gave up 7 bases; unmatched junction bases: 9. Germline values: CDR1 MNHNS, CDR2 SASEGT. The CDR3 has 15 amino acids. The CDR3: CASSEWGGRAWEQYF. The DNA of the CDR3 is TGTGCCAGCAGTGAATGGGGCGGGAGGGCCTGGGAGCAGTACTTC.

This clonotype was seen a few times. The chain combines TRBV10-3 with TRBJ1-2; D is perhaps TRBD1 (5 bases). CDR3 length: 12 residues. Germline V gives CDR1 ENHRY, CDR2 SYGVKD. V was shortened by 6 bases and J by 2 bases, with 7 bases between the two germline ends. The CDR3 coding sequence is TGTGCCATCAGCGACAGAAACTATGGCTACACCTTC. Translating gives CAISDRNYGYTF.

This clonotype was observed many times. The gene calls are TRBV28 and TRBJ1-1; D is undetermined. The CDR3 consists of 14 residues. V was pared by 1 base and J by 8 bases, with 14 bases between. Germline CDR1 is MDHEN and CDR2 is SYDVKM. CDR3 coding DNA: TGTGCCAGCAGTTTATTAGCGGGCGAGGGAGAAGCTTTCTTT. Translating gives CASSLLAGEGEAFF.

In its sample, this clonotype was seen many times. The chain is built from TRBV5-1 and TRBJ2-1, with D perhaps TRBD2 (6 bases). CDR3 length equals 14 residues. Germline V CDR1 and CDR2: SGHRS, YFSETQ. V was cut by 2 bases and J by 7 bases, with 13 bases left in between. The CDR3 region has the DNA TGCGCCAGCAGCTTCGGTGGGGGAGGAAATGAGCAGTTCTTC. Protein sequence: CASSFGGGGNEQFF.

This clonotype was seen repeatedly, ten times or more. The chain carries TRBV14 and TRBJ2-3; no reliable D call. The length of the CDR3 is 13 residues. With 0 bases removed from V and 9 bases from J, the gap between germline ends came to 10 bases. Germline V gene data show CDR1 as SGHDN and CDR2 as FVKESK. This CDR3 reads CASSQDLALTQYF. The CDR3, as DNA: TGTGCCAGCAGCCAAGATCTGGCTCTGACGCAGTATTTT.

The chain joins TRBV4-3 to TRBJ1-1; TRBD1 is a possible D gene (6 bases). The germline gives CDR1 LGHNA, CDR2 YSLEER. The CDR3 extends over 15 amino acids. V gave up 1 base and J gave up 5 bases, with 14 bases separating them. In DNA, the CDR3 is TGCGCCAGCAGCCAAGCCCTCAGGGGTGCGACTGAAGCTTTCTTT. It is translated as CASSQALRGATEAFF.

Ten or more counts support this clonotype. This chain uses TRBV29-1 with TRBJ2-3, with D possibly being TRBD2 (5 bases). Trimming pared 4 bases from V and 0 bases from J, leaving 14 bases between. This CDR3 has 15 residues. Germline V gene sequence: CDR1 SQVTM, CDR2 ANQGSEA. The CDR3 reads CSVVTLAPSTDTQYF. CDR3 sequence (DNA): TGCAGCGTTGTCACCCTAGCACCTAGCACAGATACGCAGTATTTT.

This clonotype was recorded many times. The J gene is TRBJ2-1, the V gene TRBV30, with TRBD1 as a possible D gene (5 bases). The CDR3 totals 11 residues. Per the germline V gene, CDR1 is GTSNPN and CDR2 is SVGIG (reference sequence). Deletions cut 2 bases from V and 6 bases from J, with 5 bases between. In DNA form, the CDR3 reads TGTGCCTGGAGTCAGGGCAATGAGCAGTTCTTC. The encoded protein is CAWSQGNEQFF.